These 22 T cell receptor beta chains were sequenced from one sample in a study of human T cells and chemical hapten exposure. The time point here: pre-sensitization, week 0. Treatment reported: therapeutic diphenylcyclopropenone sensitization with weekly scalp DPC. TCRdb recomputed calls from the RACE reads with MiXCR, one row per CDR3 protein. The sample yields 150,000 to 200,000 distinct CDR3 sequences, about 31% seen once. The material was whole blood, obtained in connection with sensitization to the hapten diphenylcyclopropenone (DPC). Receptor source: a woman under 40 with alopecia areata. Some clones in this sample may be carry-over from other donors' samples.

This clonotype has only a few counts. V is TRBV7-8 and J is TRBJ2-2, with 9 nucleotides matching TRBD1. Per germline, CDR1 SGHVS and CDR2 FQNEAQ. With V trimmed by 1 base and J by 4 bases, 1 base remained unmatched. CDR3 length: 15 residues. CDR3 amino acids: CASSLGTGVTGELFF. For the CDR3, the DNA is TGTGCCAGCAGCTTAGGGACAGGGGTCACCGGGGAGCTGTTTTTT.

CDR3 nucleotide sequence: TGCGCCAGCAGCCAAGCCCCCGGGACAAACAACTATGGCTACACCTTC. This encodes CASSQAPGTNNYGYTF. The chain combines TRBV4-3 with TRBJ1-2, with a weak D call TRBD1 (6 bases). The CDR3 consists of 16 residues. V shed 1 base and J shed 2 bases, with 14 bases lying between them. The germline V gene encodes CDR1 LGHNA and CDR2 YSLEER.

This clonotype turned up a few times. V is TRBV11-2 and J is TRBJ1-1, with D hard to call. CDR1 and CDR2 from the germline V gene are SGHAT and FQNNGV. Trimming removed 0 bases at V and 10 bases at J, with 9 bases between. CDR3 length equals 12 residues. As DNA, the CDR3 is TGTGCCAGCAGCTTAGAAGGGATCGGAGCTTTCTTT. This translates into CASSLEGIGAFF.

There are a few counts of this clonotype. V gene TRBV6-1 combines with J gene TRBJ2-3; possibly TRBD1 or TRBD2 for D (6 bases each). This CDR3 has 13 residues. V lost 6 bases to trimming and J lost 7 bases, with 14 bases between them. The germline CDR1 and CDR2 sequences are MNHNS and SASEGT. The CDR3 coding sequence is TGTGCCAGCAGCGGGGGTCAGGGGTATACGCAGTATTTT. Its protein is CASSGGQGYTQYF.

The sample holds a few counts of this clonotype. CDR3 protein: CAISEGFTEAFF. The CDR3 DNA reads as TGTGCCATCAGTGAGGGATTCACTGAAGCTTTCTTT. The chain uses TRBV10-3 and TRBJ1-1; D ambiguous. Germline V lookup: CDR1 ENHRY, CDR2 SYGVKD. The CDR3 runs to 12 residues. Trimming took off 2 bases at V and 4 bases at J, with 5 bases between the two ends.

In this sample, this clonotype turned up a few times. This chain uses TRBV7-9 with TRBJ2-7; the D is unclear. CDR1 is SEHNR and CDR2 is FQNEAQ in the germline V gene (reference sequence). This CDR3 contains 13 residues. V was pared by 1 base and J by 5 bases, with 9 bases between. CDR3 coding DNA: TGTGCCAGCAGCTTAGTGTTGGCAGACGAGCAGTACTTC. It codes for CASSLVLADEQYF.

The sample holds a few counts of this clonotype. The V gene is TRBV29-1, the J gene TRBJ1-1; D call uncertain. V lost 2 bases to trimming and J lost 3 bases, with 10 bases between them. The V gene's germline CDR1 is SQVTM and CDR2 ANQGSEA. The CDR3 runs to 13 residues. For the CDR3, the DNA is TGCAGCGTTGAAACCGGGAGACACACTGAAGCTTTCTTT. It translates to CSVETGRHTEAFF. Full variable domain (outside the CDR3, taken from reference TRBV29-1 and TRBJ1-1): SAVISQKPSRDICQRGTSLTIQCQVDSQVTMMFWYRQQPGQSLTLIATANQGSEATYESGFVIDKFPISRPNLTFSTLTVSNMSPEDSSIYLCSVETGRHTEAFFGQGTRLTVV.

This clonotype has only a few counts. This rearrangement joins TRBV10-3 to TRBJ1-1; maybe TRBD1 (6 bases). From germline, CDR1 is ENHRY and CDR2 SYGVKD. V shed 8 bases and J shed 0 bases, with 13 bases lying between them. This CDR3 spans 14 amino acids. The CDR3 DNA reads as TGTGCCATCGGACAGACCGGCATGAACACTGAAGCTTTCTTT. It encodes CAIGQTGMNTEAFF.

The chain recombines TRBV9 with TRBJ2-3; 9 nucleotides match TRBD2. Germline assignment: CDR1 SGDLS and CDR2 YYNGEE. CDR3 length: 18 amino acids. The ends lost 0 bases at V and 6 bases at J; junction bases unmatched: 14. CDR3: CASSVARRREGREDTQYF. The CDR3 nucleotides are TGTGCCAGCAGCGTAGCCCGCAGGCGGGAGGGCCGTGAGGATACGCAGTATTTT.

The CDR3 sequence is CASRDTFTDTQYF. For the CDR3, the DNA is TGTGCCAGCAGGGACACCTTCACAGATACGCAGTATTTT. This chain links TRBV2 with TRBJ2-3, with D perhaps matching TRBD1 (5 bases). This CDR3 spans 13 amino acids. V lost 6 bases to trimming and J lost 2 bases, with 9 bases between them. Germline V gene lookup returns CDR1 SNHLY and CDR2 FYNNEI.

This clonotype has just a few counts. V and J are TRBV4-3 and TRBJ1-4, with D perhaps TRBD1 (5 bases). CDR1 is LGHNA, CDR2 YSLEER, per germline. The CDR3 is made up of 16 amino acids. V lost 0 bases, J lost 5 bases, and 13 bases lay in between. The CDR3 reads CASSQEFGTGNEKLFF. The CDR3 DNA is TGCGCCAGCAGCCAAGAGTTCGGGACGGGGAATGAAAAACTGTTTTTT.

The chain uses TRBV7-2 and TRBJ1-5; a possible D gene is TRBD1 (6 bases). Germline lookup yields CDR1 SGHTA and CDR2 FQGNSA. V was pared by 5 bases and J by 7 bases, with 15 bases between. The CDR3 extends over 14 amino acids. The CDR3 DNA follows: TGTGCCAGCAGCACGAGGGGGGGTGGGCAGCCCCAGCATTTT. Translating it yields CASSTRGGGQPQHF.

This clonotype was recorded once. A much larger clone sits a single nucleotide away, making a read error possible. CDR3 nucleotides: TGCAGCGTTGAAGAGACCCAGTACTTC. Translation gives CSVEETQYF. This chain uses TRBV29-1 with TRBJ2-5; D gene ambiguous. The ends were cut back, 0 bases at V and 7 bases at J, with 0 bases in the middle. The CDR3 covers 9 residues. Germline V gives CDR1 SQVTM, CDR2 ANQGSEA. Combining the CDR3 with reference TRBV29-1 and TRBJ2-5 gives the whole variable domain SAVISQKPSRDICQRGTSLTIQCQVDSQVTMMFWYRQQPGQSLTLIATANQGSEATYESGFVIDKFPISRPNLTFSTLTVSNMSPEDSSIYLCSVEETQYFGPGTRLLVL.

The chain recombines TRBV4-3 with TRBJ1-5; D is perhaps TRBD1 (6 bases). Germline V gene lookup returns CDR1 LGHNA and CDR2 YSLEER. The CDR3 covers 13 residues. Trimming removed 4 bases at V and 7 bases at J, with 11 bases between. CDR3 in amino acids: CASSRGRHQPQHF. CDR3 nucleotides: TGCGCCAGCAGCCGGGGGCGACACCAGCCCCAGCATTTT.

The rearrangement uses TRBV2 and TRBJ1-6; D might be TRBD1 (6 bases). V dropped 5 bases and J dropped 5 bases, with 13 bases sitting between them. This CDR3 region has 15 residues. Looked up from germline, CDR1 is SNHLY and CDR2 is FYNNEI. Here the CDR3 reads CASSFQTGDNSPLHF. In DNA form, the CDR3 reads TGTGCCAGCAGTTTCCAGACAGGTGATAATTCACCCCTCCACTTT.

The chain combines TRBV6-1 with TRBJ1-2; maybe TRBD1 (5 bases). V lost 7 bases, J lost 3 bases, and 18 bases lay in between. CDR1 MNHNS and CDR2 SASEGT come from the germline V gene. The CDR3 consists of 15 residues. CDR3 sequence reads: CASIALIWGDYGYTF. DNA for the CDR3: TGTGCCAGCATTGCTCTGATATGGGGGGACTATGGCTACACCTTC.

This clonotype was observed a single time. The chain employs TRBV11-2 and TRBJ2-2; D perhaps matches TRBD2 (5 bases). Germline CDR1 is SGHAT and CDR2 is FQNNGV. V lost 5 bases and J lost 6, with 19 bases in between. This CDR3 has 16 amino acids. CDR3 in DNA: TGTGCCAGCAGCCCCGAGCGAGGGTATGGGGCCGGGGAGCTGTTTTTT. Translated: CASSPERGYGAGELFF.

This clonotype was picked up a small number of times. The chain combines TRBV20-1 with TRBJ2-7; possibly TRBD2 for D (6 bases). This CDR3 is built from 14 residues. Trimming left V 1 base short and J 4 bases short, with 14 bases between. Germline loops: CDR1 DFQATT, CDR2 SNEGSKA (reference sequence). CDR3 sequence reads: CSARVGGGPYEQYF. CDR3 nucleotides: TGCAGTGCTAGAGTTGGGGGAGGCCCATACGAGCAGTACTTC.

In this sample, this clonotype turned up a few times. V and J are TRBV28 and TRBJ1-4, with D possibly being TRBD1 (5 bases). This CDR3 contains 16 residues. V was shortened by 3 bases and J by 7 bases, with 18 bases between the two germline ends. Germline CDR1 is MDHEN and CDR2 is SYDVKM. The CDR3 region is CASSLRGQGLGEKLFF. The CDR3 bases are TGTGCCAGCAGTTTGCGTGGGCAGGGACTTGGTGAAAAACTGTTTTTT. Full variable domain (outside the CDR3, taken from reference TRBV28 and TRBJ1-4): DVKVTQSSRYLVKRTGEKVFLECVQDMDHENMFWYRQDPGLGLRLIYFSYDVKMKEKGDIPEGYSVSREKKERFSLILESASTNQTSMYLCASSLRGQGLGEKLFFGSGTQLSVL.

The rearrangement uses TRBV6-5 and TRBJ2-2, with 11 bases aligning to TRBD2. CDR1 and CDR2 from the germline V gene are MNHEY and SVGAGI. J was trimmed by 4 bases and V by 2 bases; bases with no gene match: 12. This CDR3 comprises 19 residues. CDR3 in amino acids: CASSYLRVAGGPPTGELFF. CDR3 bases: TGTGCCAGCAGTTACCTGAGGGTAGCGGGAGGGCCTCCCACCGGGGAGCTGTTTTTT.

This clonotype was recorded at least ten times. In DNA, the CDR3 is TGCAGTGCCGGTCGGGGGGGCGGTGAAAAACTGTTTTTT. Its protein is CSAGRGGGEKLFF. V is TRBV20-1 and J is TRBJ1-4; possibly TRBD1 for D (6 bases). This CDR3 comprises 13 residues. The germline CDR1 and CDR2 sequences are DFQATT and SNEGSKA (reference sequence). V gave up 6 bases and J gave up 7 bases, with 15 bases separating them.

The chain joins TRBV28 to TRBJ2-5; D is unclear. This CDR3 is built from 13 residues. V lost 6 bases, J lost 1 base, and 9 bases lay in between. CDR1 MDHEN and CDR2 SYDVKM come from the germline V gene. The CDR3 DNA is TGTGCCAGCAGCCTTCCAGGCCAAGAGACCCAGTACTTC. Its protein is CASSLPGQETQYF.